These 25 T cell receptor beta chains share one sample of origin, sequenced in a study of cytomegalovirus exposure and HLA in healthy donors. PCR amplification relied on 60 Vbeta primers (plus 13 Jbeta primers). Measured with immunoSEQ multiplex PCR; TCRdb has only the in-frame clones, and not every one. In the table there are 95,000 to 130,000 clones, around three quarters of which are singletons. Material: PBMCs. The origin of the receptors is a man under 40 in good health and CMV-seropositive.

The CDR3 protein is CASRRTGGGGKLFF. CDR3 sequence (DNA): TGTGCCAGCAGGAGGACAGGGGGCGGAGGAAAACTGTTTTTT. V and J are TRBV6-4 and TRBJ1-4; 11 nucleotides agree with TRBD1. In germline, CDR1 is MRHNA, CDR2 SNTAGT. The length of the CDR3 is 14 residues. The V and J ends lost 6 bases and 10 bases, in that order; junction bases with no gene match: 7.

The chain joins TRBV5-6 to TRBJ2-5, with 9 bases aligning to TRBD2. The tail of the sequence fits TRBJ2-7 better, so the J call may be wrong. CDR3 length: 15 residues. Germline assignment: CDR1 SGHDT and CDR2 YYEEEE. CDR3 in DNA: TGTGCCAGCAGCTTGGGACTAGCGGTAGTCTACGAGCAGTACTTC. Encoded protein: CASSLGLAVVYEQYF.

V is TRBV7-3 and J is TRBJ2-7, with 7 bases that match TRBD2. The junction had 6 bases not matched to a gene; V was cut back by 4 bases and J by 6 bases. The germline gives CDR1 SGHTA, CDR2 FQGTGA. The CDR3 loop spans 13 amino acids. The CDR3 reads CASSSGTTGEQYF. The CDR3 DNA reads as TGTGCCAGCAGCTCGGGGACTACAGGCGAGCAGTACTTC.

This clone was observed a few times. The V and J genes are TRBV4-2 and TRBJ2-3; 13 nucleotides match TRBD2. Germline values: CDR1 LGHNA, CDR2 YNFKEQ. The CDR3 runs to 18 residues. The ends lost 1 base at V and 1 base at J; junction bases unmatched: 5. CDR3 DNA sequence: TGTGCCAGCAGCCAAGCACTAGCGGGGGGGCCTGGCACAGATACGCAGTATTTT. As protein: CASSQALAGGPGTDTQYF.

The chain joins TRBV5-4 to TRBJ1-4; D call uncertain. The CDR3 is made up of 14 amino acids. V dropped 6 bases and J dropped 7 bases, with 16 bases sitting between them. Germline V gives CDR1 SGHNT, CDR2 YYREEE (reference sequence). CDR3 residues: CASTTAGVFEKLFF. For the CDR3, the DNA is TGTGCCAGCACTACTGCGGGCGTATTTGAAAAACTGTTTTTT.

This chain uses TRBV29-1 with TRBJ2-3; 13 bases line up with TRBD2. J gave up 2 bases and V 7 bases, and 6 bases lay outside the gene matches. CDR1 and CDR2 (germline): SQVTM, ANQGSEA. This CDR3 comprises 15 residues. CDR3 nucleotides: TGCAGCGCTCTGGGACTAGCGGGACCCACAGATACGCAGTATTTT. Its protein is CSALGLAGPTDTQYF.

This chain connects TRBV5-6 to TRBJ2-3; no clear D. V lost 0 bases and J 0 bases, leaving 17 bases between the germline ends. Germline lookup yields CDR1 SGHDT and CDR2 YYEEEE. CDR3 length equals 18 residues. The CDR3 spells CASSLETWPARSTDTQYF. CDR3 bases: TGTGCCAGCAGCTTGGAAACCTGGCCCGCTAGGAGCACAGATACGCAGTATTTT.

V is TRBV7-9 and J is TRBJ2-3; 9 positions agree with TRBD2. The V gene end was trimmed by 0 bases and the J gene end by 2 bases; junction bases not matched to a gene: 6. The CDR3 sequence is 17 residues long. The germline gives CDR1 SEHNR, CDR2 FQNEAQ (reference sequence). The CDR3 nucleotides are TGTGCCAGCAGCTTAGCTGGACTAGCGCCGACCACAGATACGCAGTATTTT. As protein: CASSLAGLAPTTDTQYF.

This chain uses TRBV6-5 with TRBJ1-5, with D unresolved. The CDR3 spans 13 residues. The V gene's germline CDR1 is MNHEY and CDR2 SVGAGI. Between the trimmed V and J ends, which lost 0 bases and 5 bases, there was a span of 5 bases. For the CDR3, the DNA is TGTGCCAGCAGTTACTCCCGTTATCAGCCCCAGCATTTT. Its translation: CASSYSRYQPQHF.

The chain has TRBV19 and TRBJ2-7; 10 nucleotides line up with TRBD2. This CDR3 is 15 amino acids long. CDR1 is LNHDA and CDR2 is SQIVND in the germline V gene (reference sequence). V lost 3 bases and J lost 3; bases outside the gene matches: 5. For the CDR3, the DNA is TGTGCCAGTAGTATCGGGACTAGCGACTACTACGAGCAGTACTTC. It translates to CASSIGTSDYYEQYF.

The V call is TRBV18, the J call TRBJ1-2, with D unresolved. The V and J ends lost 0 bases and 8 bases respectively, with 16 bases between them. Germline CDR1 reads KGHSH; CDR2 reads LQKENI. The CDR3 runs 15 residues. CDR3 residues: CASSPPNRPAGGYTF. The CDR3, as DNA: TGTGCCAGCTCACCACCGAACCGCCCAGCGGGGGGCTACACCTTC.

The chain joins TRBV7-2 to TRBJ2-2; 8 nucleotides line up with TRBD2. With V trimmed by 4 bases and J by 2 bases, 6 bases remained unmatched. The germline gives CDR1 SGHTA, CDR2 FQGNSA. This CDR3 is built from 16 residues. The CDR3 sequence is CASSSRVAGNTGELFF. As DNA, the CDR3 is TGTGCCAGCAGCTCCCGAGTAGCGGGAAACACCGGGGAGCTGTTTTTT. The full variable domain, its missing parts supplied by reference TRBV7-2 and TRBJ2-2, is GAGVSQSPSNKVTEKGKDVELRCDPISGHTALYWYRQSLGQGLEFLIYFQGNSAPDKSGLPSDRFSAERTGGSVSTLTIQRTQQEDSAVYLCASSSRVAGNTGELFFGEGSRLTVL.

This chain connects TRBV6-4 to TRBJ2-2; 14 nucleotides agree with TRBD2. The junction had 0 bases not matched to a gene; V was cut back by 0 bases and J by 6 bases. The CDR3 loop spans 16 amino acids. Germline CDR1 MRHNA, CDR2 SNTAGT. The CDR3, as DNA: TGTGCCAGCAGTGACTCGACTAGCGGGGGGGCCGGGGAGCTGTTTTTT. Residues: CASSDSTSGGAGELFF.

This clone was seen only a few times. This rearrangement joins TRBV9 to TRBJ2-3, with D perhaps TRBD2 (7 bases). The CDR3 runs 15 residues. CDR1 is SGDLS and CDR2 is YYNGEE in the germline V gene. Trimming removed 3 bases from V and 1 base from J, with 12 bases in between. CDR3 DNA sequence: TGTGCCAGCAGCGACGGGGGGCGGCGCACAGATACGCAGTATTTT. Protein: CASSDGGRRTDTQYF.

This chain uses TRBV10-3 with TRBJ2-7; 8 positions match TRBD1. V lost 2 bases, J lost 5 bases, and 8 bases stayed unmatched. The CDR3 totals 15 residues. Germline lookup yields CDR1 ENHRY and CDR2 SYGVKD. This CDR3 is CAISERQGIENEQYF. The CDR3 bases are TGTGCCATCAGTGAGAGACAGGGGATCGAAAACGAGCAGTACTTC.

Of note for this clone: A read error may account for a junction end that differs from germline. The chain is built from TRBV4-3 and TRBJ2-6, with 7 nucleotides matching TRBD1. This CDR3 comprises 18 residues. Germline-derived CDR1 and CDR2 are LGHNA and YSLEER. In nucleotides, the CDR3 is TGCGCCAGCAGCCAAGGTGAGACAGGGCGCTCTGGGGCCAACGGCCTGACTTTC. This encodes CASSQGETGRSGANGLTF.

The chain employs TRBV5-1 and TRBJ2-7, with a tentative D call TRBD1 (6 bases). Per the germline V gene, CDR1 is SGHRS and CDR2 is YFSETQ. The V end was cut by 2 bases, the J end by 6 bases, with 12 bases between. This CDR3 is built from 13 residues. In DNA, the CDR3 is TGCGCCAGCAGCTTTGATTTGGGGGCCGAGCAGTACTTC. This codes for CASSFDLGAEQYF. The entire variable domain, with the rest obtained from reference TRBV5-1 and TRBJ2-7, is as follows: KAGVTQTPRYLIKTRGQQVTLSCSPISGHRSVSWYQQTPGQGLQFLFEYFSETQRNKGNFPGRFSGRQFSNSRSEMNVSTLELGDSALYLCASSFDLGAEQYFGPGTRLTVT.

This rearrangement joins TRBV5-1 to TRBJ2-5, with 7 bases fitting TRBD1. The J call could be wrong; TRBJ2-7 is a better fit for the DNA end. Germline V lookup: CDR1 SGHRS, CDR2 YFSETQ. The CDR3 has 13 amino acids. CDR3 in amino acids: CASYRDRLDEQYF. In DNA form, the CDR3 reads TGCGCCAGCTACCGGGACAGACTTGACGAGCAGTACTTC.

This chain uses TRBV4-3 with TRBJ2-3; TRBD2 aligns across 10 bases. V shed 4 bases, J shed 4 bases, and the junction held 5 bases outside the gene matches. CDR3 size: 15 residues. Germline CDR1 and CDR2: LGHNA and YSLEER. The DNA for the CDR3 is TGCGCCAGCAGCCTGGAGCTAGCGGGAGCAGATACGCAGTATTTT. This codes for CASSLELAGADTQYF.

The genes are TRBV5-1 and TRBJ2-5, with D possibly being TRBD1 (6 bases). The tail of the sequence fits TRBJ2-7 better, so the J call may be wrong. The CDR3 extends over 14 amino acids. Germline CDR1 SGHRS, CDR2 YFSETQ. The CDR3 protein is CASSFWGHTYEQYF. As DNA, the CDR3 is TGCGCCAGCAGCTTTTGGGGACATACCTACGAGCAGTACTTC.

The chain joins TRBV18 to TRBJ2-7; TRBD1 is a possible D gene (7 bases). Germline-derived CDR1 and CDR2 are KGHSH and LQKENI. V shed 5 bases and J shed 5 bases, with 16 bases lying between them. The length of the CDR3 is 14 residues. Here the CDR3 reads CASSSRTGGDEQYF. The CDR3 nucleotides are TGTGCCAGCTCATCACGGACAGGAGGGGACGAGCAGTACTTC.

As for this clone: The sample carries other DNA sequences with the same CDR3. CDR3 residues: CASSPLAASKNIQYF. CDR3 nucleotide sequence: TGTGCCAGCTCACCTCTAGCGGCAAGCAAAAACATTCAGTACTTC. V usage is TRBV18 and J usage is TRBJ2-4, with 7 bases that match TRBD2. The CDR3 has 15 residues. Looked up from germline, CDR1 is KGHSH and CDR2 is LQKENI. V shed 3 bases and J 3 bases; nucleotides not matched to a gene: 5. The full variable domain, with the rest looked up from reference TRBV18 and TRBJ2-4, is NAGVMQNPRHLVRRRGQEARLRCSPMKGHSHVYWYRQLPEEGLKFMVYLQKENIIDESGMPKERFSAEFPKEGPSILRIQQVVRGDSAAYFCASSPLAASKNIQYFGAGTRLSVL.

Only a few counts were recorded for this clone. The chain uses TRBV4-3 and TRBJ2-3, with a weak D call TRBD1 (6 bases). CDR1 is LGHNA, CDR2 YSLEER, per germline. The CDR3 is 14 residues long. Trimming pared 1 base from V and 5 bases from J, leaving 10 bases between. The CDR3, as DNA: TGCGCCAGCAGCCAAGGTGGCAGGGGAGATACGCAGTATTTT. Its translation: CASSQGGRGDTQYF.

The chain carries TRBV19 and TRBJ2-1; 10 bases fit TRBD2. Unmatched junction bases numbered 11, after V lost 0 bases and J lost 15 bases. Looked up from germline, CDR1 is LNHDA and CDR2 is SQIVND (reference sequence). The CDR3 is 15 amino acids. CDR3 sequence: CASSIDVVAGGRGFF. Here the CDR3 DNA reads TGTGCCAGTAGTATAGATGTGGTAGCGGGGGGCCGGGGGTTCTTC.

The V call is TRBV4-2, the J call TRBJ1-3; D not certain. CDR3 size: 19 residues. Germline loops: CDR1 LGHNA, CDR2 YNFKEQ. Trimming left V 3 bases short and J 0 bases short, with 21 bases between. The CDR3, as DNA: TGTGCCAGCAGCCACCCCCGGGGTGCCTCTACCTTCTCTGGAAACACCATATATTTT. This sequence encodes CASSHPRGASTFSGNTIYF.